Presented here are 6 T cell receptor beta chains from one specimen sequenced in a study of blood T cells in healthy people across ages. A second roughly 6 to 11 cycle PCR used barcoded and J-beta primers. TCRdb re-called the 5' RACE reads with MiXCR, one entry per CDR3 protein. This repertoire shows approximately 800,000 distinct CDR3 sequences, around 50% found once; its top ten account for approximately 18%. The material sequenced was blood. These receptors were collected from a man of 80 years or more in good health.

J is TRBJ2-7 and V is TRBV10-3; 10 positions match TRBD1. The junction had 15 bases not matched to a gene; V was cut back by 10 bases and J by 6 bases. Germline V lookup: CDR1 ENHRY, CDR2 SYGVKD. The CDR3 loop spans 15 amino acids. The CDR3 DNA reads TGTGCCACTACCCTGAACCGGGACAGGGGTCGCGAGCAGTACTTC. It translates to CATTLNRDRGREQYF.

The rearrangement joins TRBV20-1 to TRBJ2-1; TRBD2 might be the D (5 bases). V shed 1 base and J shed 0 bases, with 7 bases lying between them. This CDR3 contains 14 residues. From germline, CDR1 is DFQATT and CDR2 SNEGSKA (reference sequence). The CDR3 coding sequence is TGCAGTGCTAGAGCTGGGAGCTCCTACAATGAGCAGTTCTTC. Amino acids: CSARAGSSYNEQFF.

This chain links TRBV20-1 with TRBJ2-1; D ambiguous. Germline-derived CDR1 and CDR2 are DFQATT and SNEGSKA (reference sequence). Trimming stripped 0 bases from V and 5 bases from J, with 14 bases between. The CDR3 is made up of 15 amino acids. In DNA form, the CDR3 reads TGCAGTGCTAGAGATGAGATCGCTAGGCACAATGAGCAGTTCTTC. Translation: CSARDEIARHNEQFF.

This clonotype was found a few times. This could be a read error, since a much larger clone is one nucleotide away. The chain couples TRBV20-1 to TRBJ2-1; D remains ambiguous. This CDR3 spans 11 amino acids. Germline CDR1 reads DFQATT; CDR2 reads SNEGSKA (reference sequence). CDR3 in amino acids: CGASRQIEQFF. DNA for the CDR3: TGCGGTGCTAGTAGGCAGATTGAGCAGTTCTTC.

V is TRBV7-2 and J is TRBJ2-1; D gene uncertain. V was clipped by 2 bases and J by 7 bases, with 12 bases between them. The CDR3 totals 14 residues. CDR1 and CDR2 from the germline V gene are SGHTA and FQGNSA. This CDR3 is CASSLFQRSNEQFF. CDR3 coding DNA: TGTGCCAGCAGCTTATTCCAGAGGTCTAATGAGCAGTTCTTC.

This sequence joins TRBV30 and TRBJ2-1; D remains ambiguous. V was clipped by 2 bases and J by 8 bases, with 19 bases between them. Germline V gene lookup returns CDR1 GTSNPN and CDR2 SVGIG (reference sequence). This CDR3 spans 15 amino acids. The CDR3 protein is CAWSPLNDVGDEQFF. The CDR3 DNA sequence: TGTGCCTGGAGTCCGCTAAACGATGTAGGCGATGAGCAGTTCTTC.